This entry features one T cell receptor (beta chain) sequence. As yet, its antigen is unknown. The CDR3 extends over 18 amino acids. This entry is derived from a study of beta chain features in type 1 diabetes. The investigators reverse transcribed all of the isolated RNA, so they sequenced expressed TCRB transcripts. TCRdb's copy holds only in-frame clones and misses some; the assay was immunoSEQ multiplex PCR. The sample includes around 180,000 clones, 7.8% seen only once; the top ten take more than 0.75%. Study-level findings and limits: Researchers report that Type 1 diabetes patients had moderately but significantly shorter TCRB CDR3s across all four CD4+ subsets.

This TCR was recovered from a middle-aged woman with type 1 diabetes. Sequenced material: central memory CD4+ T cells from blood. The chain combines TRBV21-1 with TRBJ2-6; TRBD2, as called in the table, went unchecked against the DNA. TRBV21-1 is termed a pseudogene. CDR3 coding DNA: TGTGCCAGCAGCAAAGAGAAGATCGAGTTCTCTGGGGCCAACGTCCTGACTTTC. Residues: CASSKEKIEFSGANVLTF.